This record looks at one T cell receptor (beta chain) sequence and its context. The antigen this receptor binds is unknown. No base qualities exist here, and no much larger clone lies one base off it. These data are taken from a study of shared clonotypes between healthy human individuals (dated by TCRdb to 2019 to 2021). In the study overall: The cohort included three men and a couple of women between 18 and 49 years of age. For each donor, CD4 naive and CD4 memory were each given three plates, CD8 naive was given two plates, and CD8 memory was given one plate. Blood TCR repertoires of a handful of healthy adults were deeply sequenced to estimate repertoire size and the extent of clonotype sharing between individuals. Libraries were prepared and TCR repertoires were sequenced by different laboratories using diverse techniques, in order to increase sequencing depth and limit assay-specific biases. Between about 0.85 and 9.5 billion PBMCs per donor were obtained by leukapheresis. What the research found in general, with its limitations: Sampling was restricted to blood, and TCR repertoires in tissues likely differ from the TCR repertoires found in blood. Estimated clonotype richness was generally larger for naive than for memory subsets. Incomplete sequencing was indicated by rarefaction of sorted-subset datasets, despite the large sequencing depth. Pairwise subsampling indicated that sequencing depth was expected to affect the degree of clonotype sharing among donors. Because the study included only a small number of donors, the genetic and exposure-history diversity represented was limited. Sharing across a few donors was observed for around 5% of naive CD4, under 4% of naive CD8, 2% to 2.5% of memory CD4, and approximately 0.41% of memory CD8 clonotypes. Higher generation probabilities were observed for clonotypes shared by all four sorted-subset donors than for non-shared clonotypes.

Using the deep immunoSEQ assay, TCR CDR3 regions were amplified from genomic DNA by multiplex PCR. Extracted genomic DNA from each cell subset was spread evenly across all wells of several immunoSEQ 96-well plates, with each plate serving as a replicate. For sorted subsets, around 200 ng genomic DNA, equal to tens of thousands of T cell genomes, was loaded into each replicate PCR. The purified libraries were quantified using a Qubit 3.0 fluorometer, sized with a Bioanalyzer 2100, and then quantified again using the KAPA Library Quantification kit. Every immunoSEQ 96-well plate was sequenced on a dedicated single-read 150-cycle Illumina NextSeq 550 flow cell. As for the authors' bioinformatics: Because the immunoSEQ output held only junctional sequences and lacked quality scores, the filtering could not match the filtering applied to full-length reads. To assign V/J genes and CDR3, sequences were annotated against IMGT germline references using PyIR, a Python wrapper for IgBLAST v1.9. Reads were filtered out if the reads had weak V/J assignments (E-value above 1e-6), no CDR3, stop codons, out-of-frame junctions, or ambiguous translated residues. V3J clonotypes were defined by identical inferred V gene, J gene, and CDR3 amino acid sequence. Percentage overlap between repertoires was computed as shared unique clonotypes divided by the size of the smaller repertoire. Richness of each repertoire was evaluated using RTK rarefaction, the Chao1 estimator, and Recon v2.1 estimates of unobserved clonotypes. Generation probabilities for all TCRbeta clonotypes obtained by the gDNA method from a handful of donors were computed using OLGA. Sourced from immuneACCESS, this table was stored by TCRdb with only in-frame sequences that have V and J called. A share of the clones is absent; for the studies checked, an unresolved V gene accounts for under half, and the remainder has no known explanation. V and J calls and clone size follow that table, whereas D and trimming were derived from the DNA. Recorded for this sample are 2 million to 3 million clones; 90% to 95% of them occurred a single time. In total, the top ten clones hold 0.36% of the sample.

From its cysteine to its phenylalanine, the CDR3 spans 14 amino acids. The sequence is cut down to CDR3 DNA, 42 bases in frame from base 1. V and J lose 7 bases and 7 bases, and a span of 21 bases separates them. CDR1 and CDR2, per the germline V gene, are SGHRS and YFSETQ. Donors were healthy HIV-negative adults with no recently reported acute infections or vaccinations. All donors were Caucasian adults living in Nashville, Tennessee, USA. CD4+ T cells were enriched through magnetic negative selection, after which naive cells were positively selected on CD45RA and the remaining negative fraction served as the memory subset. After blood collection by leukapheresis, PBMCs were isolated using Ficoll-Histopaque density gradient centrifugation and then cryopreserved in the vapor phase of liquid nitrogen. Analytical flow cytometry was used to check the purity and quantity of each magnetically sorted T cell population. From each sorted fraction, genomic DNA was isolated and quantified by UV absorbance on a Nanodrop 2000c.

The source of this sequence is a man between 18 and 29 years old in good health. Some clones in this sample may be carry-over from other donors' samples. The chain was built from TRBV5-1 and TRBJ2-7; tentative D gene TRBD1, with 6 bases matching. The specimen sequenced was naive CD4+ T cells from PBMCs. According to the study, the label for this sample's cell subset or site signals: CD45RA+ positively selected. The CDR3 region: CASRKEDSLGEQYF. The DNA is TGCGCCAGCCGAAAAGAGGACAGCTTGGGGGAGCAGTACTTC.